This T cell receptor beta chain is drawn from a study of OX40 agonist ivuxolimab in advanced cancers. Overall study context: Allowance was made for prior anti-PD-1, anti-PD-L1 or anti-CTLA-4 therapy, and approximately 40% had some. Broader study findings: Doses of 0.1 to 3.0 mg/kg were accompanied by clonal expansion of CD4+ and CD8+ blood T cells by week 6. Relative to CD4+, CD8+ T cells held more expanded clones on average. Also present in some nonresponders was a low level of normalized T-cell clonal expansion.

This table comes from immunoSEQ multiplex PCR, and its TCRdb copy is limited to in-frame clones, with some not included. Counted here are fewer than 90,000 clones, roughly 84% occurring once; the ten biggest clones make up approximately 0.25%. The ends were cut back, 1 base at V and 10 bases at J, with 11 bases in the middle. CDR1 and CDR2 (germline): SGHVS, FQNEAQ. The CDR3 covers 13 residues. A note on this clone: The antigen is undetermined.

This clonotype was obtained from an adult with an advanced solid tumor such as melanoma, head and neck, liver or kidney cancer. Sequenced here: CD4+ or CD8+ T cells sorted from blood, sampled in a trial of the OX40 agonist ivuxolimab. The V and J genes are TRBV7-8 and TRBJ2-1; the D is unclear. The CDR3 loop reads CASSLGAAVEQFF. CDR3 DNA: TGTGCCAGCAGCTTAGGGGCCGCGGTAGAGCAGTTCTTC.